These 21 T cell receptor beta chains originate from one sample sequenced in a study of molecular identifiers for immune sequencing clone quantification. TCRdb re-called the PCR reads with MiXCR, one entry per CDR3 protein. The repertoire holds about 510,000 distinct CDR3 sequences, with around a fifth as singletons. What was sequenced was naive CD8+ T cells from blood, with Jurkat cell RNA spiked in. Subset defined: FACS-sorted CD8+CD4-CCR7+CD45RA+ naive T cells. These receptors came from a human donor in good health. Some libraries in this study had Jurkat cell RNA spiked in.

V and J are TRBV30 and TRBJ2-3, with 13 nucleotides matching TRBD2. Looked up from germline, CDR1 is GTSNPN and CDR2 is SVGIG (reference sequence). V lost 5 bases to trimming and J lost 4 bases; unmatched junction nucleotides: 6. This CDR3 has 15 residues. CDR3 DNA: TGTGCCTGGCAACTAGCGGGGGGGCCGGCAGATACGCAGTATTTT. Residues: CAWQLAGGPADTQYF. The complete variable domain, with remaining parts taken from reference TRBV30 and TRBJ2-3, reads SQTIHQWPATLVQPVGSPLSLECTVEGTSNPNLYWYRQAAGRGLQLLFYSVGIGQISSEVPQNLSASRPQDRQFILSSKKLLLSDSGFYLCAWQLAGGPADTQYFGPGTRLTVL.

This clonotype appeared many times. The chain uses TRBV4-3 and TRBJ2-7, with D possibly matching TRBD2 (6 bases). The germline V gene encodes CDR1 LGHNA and CDR2 YSLEER. The CDR3 loop spans 13 amino acids. V lost 1 base and J 3 bases, leaving 7 bases between the germline ends. The CDR3 loop is CASSQGTNYEQYF. The CDR3 DNA reads TGCGCCAGCAGCCAAGGGACTAACTACGAGCAGTACTTC.

V gene TRBV4-1 combines with J gene TRBJ2-3; 8 bases match TRBD2. V trimming: 3 bases; J trimming: 3 bases; junction bases outside the gene matches: 8. The germline CDR1 and CDR2 sequences are MGHRA and YSYEKL. There are 16 residues in the CDR3. The CDR3 DNA is TGCGCCAGCAGCCATGGGGGGACTAGGGTTACAGATACGCAGTATTTT. Its protein is CASSHGGTRVTDTQYF.

This clonotype was counted a single time. An end of the junction differs from the germline gene, which may be a read error. The chain combines TRBV4-3 with TRBJ2-7, with TRBD2 matching over 14 bases. CDR1 is LGHNA, CDR2 YSLEER, per germline. This CDR3 has 17 amino acids. CDR3 in amino acids: CAGSHGTSGGLGREQYF. CDR3 DNA sequence: TGCGCCGGCAGCCACGGGACTAGCGGGGGCTTAGGTCGGGAGCAGTACTTC.

This clonotype was detected only a few times. DNA for the CDR3: TGTGCCAGTACCATTGGGAACCTCAACACCGGGGAGCTGTTTTTT. It yields the protein CASTIGNLNTGELFF. The chain joins TRBV19 to TRBJ2-2; D remains unclear. Looked up from germline, CDR1 is LNHDA and CDR2 is SQIVND (reference sequence). CDR3 length: 15 amino acids. The V and J ends lost 7 bases and 2 bases respectively, with 14 bases between them.

Of note for this clonotype: A junction end diverges from the germline sequence, so it may reflect a read error. V gene TRBV28 combines with J gene TRBJ2-7, with a weak D call TRBD2 (5 bases). Germline CDR1 is MDHEN and CDR2 is SYDVKM. This CDR3 spans 14 amino acids. Written as DNA, the CDR3 is TGTGTCAGCAGTCAAAGAGGGAGTGTTTACGAGCAGTACTTC. Amino acid sequence: CVSSQRGSVYEQYF.

The rearrangement links TRBV28 to TRBJ2-5; the match to TRBD2 covers 11 bases. The V segment lost 8 bases and the J segment 3 bases; nucleotides outside the gene matches: 5. CDR1 and CDR2 from the germline V gene are MDHEN and SYDVKM. The CDR3 length is 14 residues. The CDR3 DNA reads as TGTGCCAGCTGTCCGGGACTAGCGGAAGAGACCCAGTACTTC. Amino acids: CASCPGLAEETQYF.

The chain couples TRBV6-5 to TRBJ2-5; TRBD2 matches 8 bases. This CDR3 region has 14 residues. V trimming: 6 bases; J trimming: 1 base; junction bases outside the gene matches: 4. CDR1 is MNHEY and CDR2 is SVGAGI in the germline V gene. In nucleotides, the CDR3 is TGTGCCAGCAGATCAACTAGCGGCCAAGAGACCCAGTACTTC. The encoded protein is CASRSTSGQETQYF.

This clonotype was counted many times. This rearrangement joins TRBV27 to TRBJ2-7, with D possibly being TRBD1 (6 bases). Germline V lookup: CDR1 MNHEY, CDR2 SMNVEV (reference sequence). The V end was cut by 2 bases, the J end by 12 bases, with 11 bases between. This CDR3 has 11 amino acids. CDR3 nucleotide sequence: TGTGCCAGCAGTTTAATCACAGGGAGGTACTTC. As protein: CASSLITGRYF.

This CDR3 reads CASSRQGETYNEQFF. CDR3 DNA sequence: TGTGCCAGCAGCCGACAGGGCGAAACTTACAATGAGCAGTTCTTC. The rearrangement joins TRBV13 to TRBJ2-1; 7 positions match TRBD1. The CDR3 spans 15 residues. Germline V lookup: CDR1 PRHDT, CDR2 FYEKMQ (reference sequence). The J segment lost 4 bases and the V segment lost 5 bases, leaving 8 bases of the junction unmatched.

This clonotype showed up just once. This chain links TRBV5-1 with TRBJ1-1, with D unclear. The CDR3 is 13 residues long. Between the trimmed V and J ends, which lost 5 bases and 0 bases, there was a span of 8 bases. Looked up from germline, CDR1 is SGHRS and CDR2 is YFSETQ. The DNA for the CDR3 is TGCGCCAGCAGAAATCCTCTGAACACTGAAGCTTTCTTT. It translates to CASRNPLNTEAFF.

This sequence joins TRBV5-8 and TRBJ2-7; D is perhaps TRBD1 or TRBD2 (5 bases each). The CDR3 has 12 residues. The V end lost 4 bases, the J end lost 3 bases, and 8 bases lay between the germline ends. Germline assignment: CDR1 SGHTS and CDR2 YDEGEE. CDR3 nucleotides: TGTGCCAGCAGCGAGGGGTACTACGAGCAGTACTTC. Protein sequence: CASSEGYYEQYF.

This clonotype was seen many times. The rearrangement uses TRBV28 and TRBJ1-1, with 8 bases matching TRBD1. CDR1 and CDR2 (germline): MDHEN, SYDVKM. This CDR3 contains 17 residues. After removal of 6 bases from V and 6 bases from J, the junction contained 18 bases not matched to a gene. CDR3 sequence (DNA): TGTGCCAGCAGCCTTCCCCTTCGGACAGGGCGAGTTCCTGAAGCTTTCTTT. Translation gives CASSLPLRTGRVPEAFF.

In this sample, this clonotype turned up many times. The chain combines TRBV19 with TRBJ2-7; D perhaps matches TRBD2 (5 bases). Germline CDR1 and CDR2: LNHDA and SQIVND (reference sequence). V lost 7 bases to trimming and J lost 0 bases, with 13 bases between them. This CDR3 has 14 amino acids. CDR3 coding DNA: TGTGCCAGTACACCCGGCAGCGGCTCCTACGAGCAGTACTTC. Translated: CASTPGSGSYEQYF.

CDR3 in amino acids: CASNGYGAETQYF. The CDR3, as DNA: TGTGCCAGCAATGGGTACGGGGCAGAGACCCAGTACTTC. The chain carries TRBV11-2 and TRBJ2-5, with D possibly being TRBD1 or TRBD2 (5 bases each). Germline CDR1 reads SGHAT; CDR2 reads FQNNGV. Trimming removed 7 bases at V and 4 bases at J, with 13 bases between. This CDR3 is 13 amino acids long. The entire variable domain, with the rest obtained from reference TRBV11-2 and TRBJ2-5, is as follows: EAGVAQSPRYKIIEKRQSVAFWCNPISGHATLYWYQQILGQGPKLLIQFQNNGVVDDSQLPKDRFSAERLKGVDSTLKIQPAKLEDSAVYLCASNGYGAETQYFGPGTRLLVL.

This clonotype occurred many times. J is TRBJ2-3 and V is TRBV4-3, with D perhaps matching TRBD2 (5 bases). The ends were cut back, 6 bases at V and 0 bases at J, with 16 bases in the middle. This CDR3 contains 16 residues. Germline loops: CDR1 LGHNA, CDR2 YSLEER. The DNA for the CDR3 is TGCGCCAGCAGTCAGTGGACTGCCTCCAGCACAGATACGCAGTATTTT. The encoded protein is CASSQWTASSTDTQYF.

This sequence joins TRBV14 and TRBJ2-7; TRBD1 is a possible D gene (6 bases). V lost 3 bases and J lost 6, with 24 bases in between. Germline CDR1 is SGHDN and CDR2 is FVKESK. This CDR3 region has 17 residues. In DNA, the CDR3 is TGTGCCAGCAGCCACGATCTTGGTCAGGGGAACTACTGCGAGCAGTACTTC. It codes for CASSHDLGQGNYCEQYF.

This clonotype came up a few times. The rearrangement joins TRBV4-3 to TRBJ1-3, with 9 bases aligning to TRBD1. The junction had 5 bases not matched to a gene; V was cut back by 8 bases and J by 0 bases. Looked up from germline, CDR1 is LGHNA and CDR2 is YSLEER. This CDR3 comprises 15 residues. This chain's CDR3 is CASGTGTGSGNTIYF. The CDR3 DNA is TGCGCCAGCGGGACAGGGACCGGCTCTGGAAACACCATATATTTT.

This clonotype showed up many times. V gene TRBV5-6 combines with J gene TRBJ1-5; D uncertain. The V and J ends lost 1 base and 0 bases respectively, with 5 bases between them. Looked up from germline, CDR1 is SGHDT and CDR2 is YYEEEE. This CDR3 is built from 14 residues. The CDR3, as DNA: TGTGCCAGCAGCTTGTCGGATAGCAATCAGCCCCAGCATTTT. Amino acid sequence: CASSLSDSNQPQHF.

This clonotype came up a few times. This may be a read error: a much more frequent sequence differs by one nucleotide. This sequence joins TRBV7-6 and TRBJ2-7; D not resolved. Per germline, CDR1 SGHVS and CDR2 FNYEAQ. V was shortened by 1 base and J by 0 bases, with 7 bases between the two germline ends. This CDR3 has 14 amino acids. CDR3 nucleotides: TGTGCCAGCAGCTTAGAAGGGAACTCCTACGAGCAGTACTTC. It codes for CASSLEGNSYEQYF. The full variable domain, rest sourced from reference TRBV7-6 and TRBJ2-7, is GAGVSQSPRYKVTKRGQDVALRCDPISGHVSLYWYRQALGQGPEFLTYFNYEAQQDKSGLPNDRFSAERPEGSISTLTIQRTEQRDSAMYRCASSLEGNSYEQYFGPGTRLTVT.

In the case of this clonotype: This may come from a read error, since a much larger clone is one base off. This chain links TRBV6-2 or TRBV6-3 with TRBJ1-1; a weak D match, TRBD1 (5 bases). This CDR3 is built from 16 residues. Germline V gene sequence: CDR1 MNHEY, CDR2 SVGEGT. The CDR3 here is CDSNDEGVRENTEAFF. In DNA form, the CDR3 reads TGTGACAGCAACGACGAAGGGGTGCGAGAGAACACTGAAGCTTTCTTT.